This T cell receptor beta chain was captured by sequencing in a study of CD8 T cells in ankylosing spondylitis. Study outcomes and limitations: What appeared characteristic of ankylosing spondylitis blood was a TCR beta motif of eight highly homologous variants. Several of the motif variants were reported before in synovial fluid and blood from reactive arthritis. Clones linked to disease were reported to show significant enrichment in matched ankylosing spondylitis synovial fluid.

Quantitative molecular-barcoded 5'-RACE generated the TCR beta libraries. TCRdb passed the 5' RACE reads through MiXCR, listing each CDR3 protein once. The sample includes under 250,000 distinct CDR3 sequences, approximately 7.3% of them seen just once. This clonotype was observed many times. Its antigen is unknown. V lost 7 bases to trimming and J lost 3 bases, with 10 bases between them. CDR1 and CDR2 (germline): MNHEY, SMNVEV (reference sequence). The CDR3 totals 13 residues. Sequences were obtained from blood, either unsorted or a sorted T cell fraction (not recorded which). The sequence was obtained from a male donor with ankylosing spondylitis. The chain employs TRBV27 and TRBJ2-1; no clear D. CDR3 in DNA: TGTGCCAGCACCTCACCCCGCTACAATGAGCAGTTCTTC. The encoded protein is CASTSPRYNEQFF.